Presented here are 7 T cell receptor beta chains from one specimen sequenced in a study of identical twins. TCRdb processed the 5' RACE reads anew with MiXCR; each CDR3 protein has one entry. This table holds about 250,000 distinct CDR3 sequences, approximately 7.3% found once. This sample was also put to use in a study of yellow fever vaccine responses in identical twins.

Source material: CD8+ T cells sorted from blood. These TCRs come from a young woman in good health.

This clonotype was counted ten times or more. CDR3 in DNA: TGTGCCAGCCGGCAGGGCCCCCTCGGCTACACCTTC. Its protein product is CASRQGPLGYTF. The V and J genes are TRBV12-3 or TRBV12-4 and TRBJ1-2; TRBD1 might be the D (5 bases). The CDR3 spans 12 residues. Trimming shortened V by 8 bases and J by 8 bases, and 15 bases separated the two germline ends.

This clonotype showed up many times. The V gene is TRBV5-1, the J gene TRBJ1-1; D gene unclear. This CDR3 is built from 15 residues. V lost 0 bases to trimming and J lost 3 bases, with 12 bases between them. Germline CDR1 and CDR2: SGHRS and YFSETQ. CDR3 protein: CASSLVRLEDTEAFF. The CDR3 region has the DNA TGCGCCAGCAGCTTGGTACGGTTGGAAGACACTGAAGCTTTCTTT.

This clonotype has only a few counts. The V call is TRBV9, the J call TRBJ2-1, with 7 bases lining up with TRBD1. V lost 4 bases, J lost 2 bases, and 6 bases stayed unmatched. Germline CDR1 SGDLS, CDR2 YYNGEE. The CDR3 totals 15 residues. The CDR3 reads CASSPGTAPYNEQFF. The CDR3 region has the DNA TGTGCCAGCAGCCCCGGGACAGCCCCCTACAATGAGCAGTTCTTC.

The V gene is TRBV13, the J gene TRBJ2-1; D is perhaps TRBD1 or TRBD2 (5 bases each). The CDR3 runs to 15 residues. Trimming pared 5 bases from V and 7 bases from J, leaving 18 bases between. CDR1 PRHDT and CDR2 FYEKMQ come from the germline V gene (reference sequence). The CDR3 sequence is CASSAPGTPKNEQFF. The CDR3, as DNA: TGTGCCAGCAGCGCGCCCGGGACGCCGAAGAATGAGCAGTTCTTC.

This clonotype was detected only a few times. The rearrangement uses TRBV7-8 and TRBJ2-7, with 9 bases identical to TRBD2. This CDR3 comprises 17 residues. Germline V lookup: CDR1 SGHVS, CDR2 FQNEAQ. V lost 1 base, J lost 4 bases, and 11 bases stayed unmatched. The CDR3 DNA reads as TGTGCCAGCAGCTTAGAAGTAGCGGGAGATTCTGGTTACGAGCAGTACTTC. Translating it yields CASSLEVAGDSGYEQYF. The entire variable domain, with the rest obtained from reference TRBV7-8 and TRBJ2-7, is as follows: GAGVSQSPRYKVAKRGQDVALRCDPISGHVSLFWYQQALGQGPEFLTYFQNEAQLDKSGLPSDRFFAERPEGSVSTLKIQRTQQEDSAVYLCASSLEVAGDSGYEQYFGPGTRLTVT.

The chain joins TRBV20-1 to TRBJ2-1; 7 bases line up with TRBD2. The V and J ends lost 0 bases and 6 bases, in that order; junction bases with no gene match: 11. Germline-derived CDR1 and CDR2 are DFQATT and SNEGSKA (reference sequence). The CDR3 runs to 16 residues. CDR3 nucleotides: TGCAGTGCTAGAGATCGTAGCGGGCTCCTATCCAATGAGCAGTTCTTC. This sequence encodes CSARDRSGLLSNEQFF.

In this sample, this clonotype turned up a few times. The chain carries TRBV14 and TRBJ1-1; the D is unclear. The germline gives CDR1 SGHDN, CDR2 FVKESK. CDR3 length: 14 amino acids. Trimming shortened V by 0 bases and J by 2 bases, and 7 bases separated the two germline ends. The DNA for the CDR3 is TGTGCCAGCAGCCAAGAGAACAGTAACACTGAAGCTTTCTTT. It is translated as CASSQENSNTEAFF. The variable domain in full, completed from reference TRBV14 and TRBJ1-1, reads EAGVTQFPSHSVIEKGQTVTLRCDPISGHDNLYWYRRVMGKEIKFLLHFVKESKQDESGMPNNRFLAERTGGTYSTLKVQPAELEDSGVYFCASSQENSNTEAFFGQGTRLTVV.